One sample yielded the 10 T cell receptor beta chains listed below, sequenced in a study of beta chain features in type 1 diabetes. Study findings and constraints: Across all four CD4+ subsets, people with type 1 diabetes showed modestly shorter TCRB CDR3s.

The antigens of these receptors remain unknown. Sequencing targeted expressed TCRB transcripts, as all isolated RNA had been reverse transcribed. TCRdb's table, derived via immunoSEQ multiplex PCR, lists solely in-frame clones and lacks some. The sample yields fewer than 350,000 clones, about 15% seen once. The source material was naive CD4+ T cells from blood. Every receptor here comes from a man aged 18 to 29 with type 1 diabetes.

This clone was observed a few times. The CDR3 DNA is TGTGCCGGGAGCGGACTAGCGGGAGTCTCGGGGGAGCTGTTTTTT. Its translation is CAGSGLAGVSGELFF. V is TRBV7-9 and J is TRBJ2-2; 13 nucleotides align to TRBD2. The V and J ends lost 11 bases and 8 bases, in that order; junction bases with no gene match: 11. CDR3 length: 15 residues. Looked up from germline, CDR1 is SEHNR and CDR2 is FQNEAQ (reference sequence).

V usage is TRBV27 and J usage is TRBJ2-2, with D uncertain. This CDR3 is 14 amino acids long. Trimming removed 6 bases at V and 4 bases at J, with 12 bases between. Germline CDR1 MNHEY, CDR2 SMNVEV (reference sequence). The CDR3 DNA reads TGTGCCAGCAGACCGGGTTCTAGCACCGGGGAGCTGTTTTTT. Translation gives CASRPGSSTGELFF.

The V and J genes are TRBV19 and TRBJ1-5, with 9 nucleotides matching TRBD1. The V and J ends lost 5 bases and 2 bases, in that order; junction bases with no gene match: 4. The germline V gene has CDR1 LNHDA and CDR2 SQIVND (reference sequence). This CDR3 is built from 15 residues. The CDR3 nucleotides are TGTGCCAGTAGTGCTCGGGACAGGGGCAATCAGCCCCAGCATTTT. Its translation is CASSARDRGNQPQHF.

This clone appeared a few times. The chain's CDR3 is CASSPKGAPYEQYF. CDR3 coding DNA: TGTGCCAGCTCACCGAAGGGGGCCCCCTACGAGCAGTACTTC. The rearrangement uses TRBV18 and TRBJ2-7, with 7 nucleotides matching TRBD1. CDR3 length equals 14 residues. The germline V gene encodes CDR1 KGHSH and CDR2 LQKENI. J lost 2 bases, V lost 3 bases, and 4 bases had no gene match.

A few counts support this clone. The chain recombines TRBV9 with TRBJ2-6; 11 nucleotides match TRBD1. The CDR3 contains 19 residues. The ends lost 4 bases at V and 2 bases at J; junction bases unmatched: 11. Germline CDR1 and CDR2: SGDLS and YYNGEE. The CDR3 spells CASSHRSDRGLAGANVLTF. Written as DNA, the CDR3 is TGTGCCAGCAGCCACCGGTCGGACAGGGGGCTAGCTGGGGCCAACGTCCTGACTTTC.

J is TRBJ2-7 and V is TRBV10-3; 11 nucleotides agree with TRBD1. CDR1 ENHRY and CDR2 SYGVKD come from the germline V gene. The CDR3 runs to 13 residues. J was trimmed by 4 bases and V by 6 bases; bases with no gene match: 2. The CDR3 reads CAIRGQGGYEQYF. For the CDR3, the DNA is TGTGCCATCAGGGGACAGGGGGGTTACGAGCAGTACTTC.

The V and J genes are TRBV7-2 and TRBJ2-3; D is perhaps TRBD2 (5 bases). Germline assignment: CDR1 SGHTA and CDR2 FQGNSA. The ends were cut back, 5 bases at V and 4 bases at J, with 16 bases in the middle. CDR3 size: 15 residues. The DNA for the CDR3 is TGTGCCAGCAGCCCCGGGATAAGGTCGCCAGATACGCAGTATTTT. Protein sequence: CASSPGIRSPDTQYF.

The V call is TRBV6-6, the J call TRBJ1-5; D might be TRBD1 (5 bases). CDR1 MNHNY and CDR2 SVGAGI come from the germline V gene (reference sequence). Trimming took off 8 bases at V and 3 bases at J, with 17 bases between the two ends. CDR3 length: 15 amino acids. CDR3 amino acids: CASGEGPLFNQPQHF. The CDR3 DNA sequence: TGTGCCAGCGGGGAGGGGCCGCTGTTCAATCAGCCCCAGCATTTT.

This rearrangement joins TRBV6-6 to TRBJ2-7; 7 bases match TRBD1. The CDR3 consists of 14 residues. Per germline, CDR1 MNHNY and CDR2 SVGAGI (reference sequence). Germline trimming cut 6 bases from V and 3 bases from J; bases unmatched to any gene: 8. The CDR3 is CASSPDRVSYEQYF. The CDR3 coding sequence is TGTGCCAGCAGCCCCGACAGGGTTAGCTACGAGCAGTACTTC.

The chain recombines TRBV10-2 with TRBJ2-1; 11 bases map to TRBD2. CDR3 length equals 13 residues. With 6 bases clipped from V and 12 bases from J, the junction kept 7 bases outside the gene matches. Per germline, CDR1 WSHSY and CDR2 SAAADI. The CDR3 DNA reads as TGCGCCAGCAGCCTTCAAACTAGCGGGGGGCAGTTCTTC. The encoded protein is CASSLQTSGGQFF.